This T cell receptor beta chain was identified in a study of T cells in Graves' hyperthyroidism and ophthalmopathy. Overall study results and limits: Ophthalmopathy prediction by the model preceded onset by a median about 6.5 months.

CDR3 length: 15 amino acids. Germline V gene data show CDR1 as SGHDT and CDR2 as YYEEEE. V was trimmed by 2 bases and J by 3 bases, leaving 12 bases between them. What was amplified from RNA transcripts were TCR beta CDR3 regions. First-round RT-PCR with HTBI primers amplified the TCR CDR3 region. TCRdb recomputed calls from the multiplex PCR reads with MiXCR, one row per CDR3 protein. Among about 400,000 distinct CDR3 sequences listed, more than 13% were seen once. Exclusion of a patient resulted from uncontrolled infection, other autoimmune disease, pregnancy or lactation. Each diagnosis was grounded in clinical symptoms, serum thyroxine and TRAb, thyroid ultrasound, and orbital computed tomography. This clonotype was counted ten times or more. Its specificity is not known.

Sequencing input: blood. This TCR was recovered from a woman in her twenties or thirties with Graves' hyperthyroidism. The rearrangement joins TRBV5-6 to TRBJ2-1; D perhaps matches TRBD1 (6 bases). The CDR3 sequence: CASSFRDTFYNEQFF. Here the CDR3 DNA reads TGTGCCAGCAGCTTCCGGGACACCTTCTACAATGAGCAGTTCTTC. The full variable domain, with the rest looked up from reference TRBV5-6 and TRBJ2-1, is DAGVTQSPTHLIKTRGQQVTLRCSPKSGHDTVSWYQQALGQGPQFIFQYYEEEERQRGNFPDRFSGHQFPNYSSELNVNALLLGDSALYLCASSFRDTFYNEQFFGPGTRLTVL.